This TCR beta chain was sequenced in a study of human T cells and chemical hapten exposure. Across the study: 2% DPC applied to an approximately 2 cm by approximately 2 cm arm area sensitized donors.

The sample holds many counts of this clonotype. The antigen remains undetermined. As to time point: patch test 1, 2 weeks after DPC sensitization. The treatment was: therapeutic diphenylcyclopropenone sensitization with weekly scalp DPC. Blood sampling preceded each patch test application. Within the library, unique molecular identifiers were attached to each individual cDNA molecule. TCRdb re-derived calls from the RACE reads in MiXCR, one entry per CDR3 protein. The repertoire has roughly 180,000 distinct CDR3 sequences, about 20% of them found once; the top ten carry about 6.7%. The germline CDR1 and CDR2 sequences are LGHDT and YNNKEL (reference sequence). The length of the CDR3 is 14 residues. V shed 4 bases, J shed 7 bases, and the junction held 7 bases outside the gene matches. Study results and limitations: TCRs whose frequency exceeded 1 in 1000 remained the same following DPC sensitization.

The sample here was whole blood, taken in connection with sensitization to the hapten diphenylcyclopropenone (DPC). J is TRBJ1-1 and V is TRBV3-1; TRBD1 matches 9 bases. The clonotype comes from a woman aged 45-65 years with alopecia areata. Some clones in this sample may be carry-over from other donors' samples. Here the CDR3 DNA reads TGTGCCAGCAGCCCGAGGGACAGGGCGGGTGAAGCTTTCTTT. Translation: CASSPRDRAGEAFF. The full variable domain, in which reference TRBV3-1 and TRBJ1-1 provide the parts outside the CDR3, is DTAVSQTPKYLVTQMGNDKSIKCEQNLGHDTMYWYKQDSKKFLKIMFSYNNKELIINETVPNRFSPKSPDKAHLNLHINSLELGDSAVYFCASSPRDRAGEAFFGQGTRLTVV.